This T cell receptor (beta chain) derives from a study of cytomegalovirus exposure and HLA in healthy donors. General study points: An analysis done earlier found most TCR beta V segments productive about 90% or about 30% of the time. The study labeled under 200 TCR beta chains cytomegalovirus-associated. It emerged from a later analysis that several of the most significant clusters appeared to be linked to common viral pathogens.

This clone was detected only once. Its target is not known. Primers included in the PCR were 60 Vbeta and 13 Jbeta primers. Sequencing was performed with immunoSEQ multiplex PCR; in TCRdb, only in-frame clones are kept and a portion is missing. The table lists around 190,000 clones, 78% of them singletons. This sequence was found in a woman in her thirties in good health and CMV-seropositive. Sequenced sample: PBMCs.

CDR3 DNA: TGTGCCAGCAGCTCAACCGGGACAGTAGAGGAGACCCAGTACTTC. As protein: CASSSTGTVEETQYF. The chain combines TRBV7-9 with TRBJ2-5; 7 positions agree with TRBD1. The J segment lost 5 bases and the V segment lost 4 bases, leaving 10 bases of the junction unmatched. The CDR3 runs 15 residues. Germline CDR1 SEHNR, CDR2 FQNEAQ (reference sequence).